Sequencing of this T cell receptor (beta chain) was carried out in a study of T cell changes during pregnancy in multiple sclerosis. CDR1 is MGHDK and CDR2 is SYGVNS in the germline V gene. The CDR3 contains 13 residues. V was clipped by 4 bases and J by 5 bases, with 11 bases between them. This clone was detected only a few times. Sequencing used immunoSEQ multiplex PCR; TCRdb keeps in-frame clones, though not all of them. Of approximately 90,000 clones in the sample, approximately 94% were seen once. The sequence was obtained from a female donor with multiple sclerosis, enrolled in a pregnancy study. This specimen was peripheral blood, taken in the third trimester of pregnancy. The J gene is TRBJ1-1, the V gene TRBV25-1, with D hard to call. CDR3 nucleotide sequence: TGTGCCAGCAGTGGGAGCCCGGGGACTGAAGCTTTCTTT. Translated, it gives CASSGSPGTEAFF.